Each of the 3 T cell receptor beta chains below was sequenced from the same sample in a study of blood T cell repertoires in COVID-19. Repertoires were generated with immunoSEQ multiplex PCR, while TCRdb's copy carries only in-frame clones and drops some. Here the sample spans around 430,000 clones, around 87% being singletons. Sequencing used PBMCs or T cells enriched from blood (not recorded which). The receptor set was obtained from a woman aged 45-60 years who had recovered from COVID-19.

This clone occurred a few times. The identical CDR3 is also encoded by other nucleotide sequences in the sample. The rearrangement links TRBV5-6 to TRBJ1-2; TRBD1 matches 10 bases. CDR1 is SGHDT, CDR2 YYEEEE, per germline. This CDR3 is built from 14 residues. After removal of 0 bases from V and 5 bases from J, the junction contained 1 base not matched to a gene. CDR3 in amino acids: CASSLGTGGYGYTF. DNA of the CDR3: TGTGCCAGCAGCTTGGGGACAGGGGGGTATGGCTACACCTTC.

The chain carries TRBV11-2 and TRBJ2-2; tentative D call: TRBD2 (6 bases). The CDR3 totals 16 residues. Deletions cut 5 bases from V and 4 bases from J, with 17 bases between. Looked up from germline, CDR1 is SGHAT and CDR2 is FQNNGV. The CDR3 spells CASSRSGGVGTGELFF. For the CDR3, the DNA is TGTGCCAGCAGCCGGTCGGGCGGGGTGGGCACCGGGGAGCTGTTTTTT.

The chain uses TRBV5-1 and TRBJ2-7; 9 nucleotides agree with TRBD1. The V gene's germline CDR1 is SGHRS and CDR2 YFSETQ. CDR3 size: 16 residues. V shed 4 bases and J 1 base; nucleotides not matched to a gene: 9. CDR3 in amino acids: CASSAGQGSFSYEQYF. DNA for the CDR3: TGCGCCAGCAGCGCCGGACAGGGGTCCTTTTCCTACGAGCAGTACTTC.